The TCR beta chain described here comes from a study of T cells in Graves' hyperthyroidism and ophthalmopathy. Researchers took RNA transcripts and amplified the TCR beta CDR3 regions from them. HTBI primers drove first-round RT-PCR of the TCR CDR3. TCRdb redid the calling of the multiplex PCR reads with MiXCR, one entry per CDR3 protein. Among hundreds of thousands of distinct CDR3 sequences listed, around 15% were seen once. This clonotype has just a few counts. Sequencing was performed on blood. This TCR derives from a woman under 30 with Graves' hyperthyroidism.

The chain's CDR3 is CASSLEGVDAAHNEQFF. The CDR3 bases are TGTGCCAGCAGCTTAGAAGGAGTGGATGCGGCCCACAATGAGCAGTTCTTC. This rearrangement joins TRBV7-9 to TRBJ2-1; unclear D gene. CDR3 size: 17 residues. V was shortened by 1 base and J by 5 bases, with 18 bases between the two germline ends. Germline loops: CDR1 SEHNR, CDR2 FQNEAQ (reference sequence).